The rows below give T cell receptor beta chains drawn from one sample of a study of T cells in Graves' hyperthyroidism and ophthalmopathy. TCRdb processed the multiplex PCR reads anew with MiXCR; each CDR3 protein has one entry. The sample yields around 400,000 distinct CDR3 sequences, around 15% seen once. Sequencing was done on a sample of blood. These receptors all come from a woman aged 60-75 years with Graves' ophthalmopathy. The conserved cysteine and the conserved F or W are not part of the CDR3 here.

V: TRBV28
CDR3: ASSLDGQEFINSPLH

V: TRBV15
CDR3: ATSRDHKGYEQF

V: TRBV20-1
CDR3: SANDRGRRTDTQY

V: TRBV30
CDR3: AWSTGSYSNQPQH

V: TRBV24-1
CDR3: ATSDKNEQF

V: TRBV6-2/TRBV6-3
CDR3: ASSFTGGLGNEQF

V: TRBV12-3/TRBV12-4
CDR3: TSSLVGGGPQH

V: TRBV5-1
CDR3: ASSTSGTSGREYNEQF

V: TRBV30
CDR3: AWKERGSRVGEQY

V: TRBV30
CDR3: AWSTKKAANTEAF

V: TRBV7-2
CDR3: ASSLQGLRETQY

V: TRBV6-1
CDR3: ASSEALYNEQF

V: TRBV10-2
CDR3: ASTHGLAYEQY

V: TRBV6-1
CDR3: ASRQGAQTQY

V: TRBV27
CDR3: ASSQTGTPSYEQY

V: TRBV4-1
CDR3: ASSQDQNGYYEQY

V: TRBV6-1
CDR3: ASRPFGNEQF

V: TRBV2
CDR3: ASLREVTDTQY

V: TRBV18
CDR3: ASSPPVGTYEQY

V: TRBV28
CDR3: ASSSETGFSYEQY

V: TRBV5-1
CDR3: ASSHTGGREKLF

V: TRBV20-1
CDR3: SAAEPRGSSYNEQF

V: TRBV7-2
CDR3: ASSSTGIGETQY

V: TRBV30
CDR3: AWRTRGRGTDTQY

V: TRBV12-3/TRBV12-4
CDR3: ASTVGGAGTEAF

V: TRBV2
CDR3: ASSGQGTGYGYT

V: TRBV9
CDR3: ASSPRTGILSYEQY

V: TRBV28
CDR3: ASNQLAVSYEQY

V: TRBV7-9
CDR3: ARGDSSYNEQF

V: TRBV2
CDR3: ASSPQGLYTDTQY

V: TRBV20-1
CDR3: SGRTSGVFGQY

V: TRBV4-2
CDR3: ASSQEALGTSGRTEQF

V: TRBV5-1
CDR3: ASSLDGAANTEAF

V: TRBV7-6
CDR3: ASSPAPTGNYGYT

V: TRBV24-1
CDR3: ATSWTGGSDTQY

V: TRBV18
CDR3: ASSPIRGGIWPQH

V: TRBV29-1
CDR3: SATKGQGRGYT

V: TRBV28
CDR3: ASSPGAFENIQY

V: TRBV27
CDR3: ASSWSGPPEQY